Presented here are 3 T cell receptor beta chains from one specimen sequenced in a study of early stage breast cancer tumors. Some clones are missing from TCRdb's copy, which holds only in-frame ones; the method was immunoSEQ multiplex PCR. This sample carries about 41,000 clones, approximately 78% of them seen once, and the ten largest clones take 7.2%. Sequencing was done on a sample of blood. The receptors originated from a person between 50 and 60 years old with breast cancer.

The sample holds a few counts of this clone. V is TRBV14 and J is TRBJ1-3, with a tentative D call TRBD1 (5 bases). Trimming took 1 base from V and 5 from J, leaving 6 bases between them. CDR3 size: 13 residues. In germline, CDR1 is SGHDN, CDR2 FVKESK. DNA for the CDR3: TGTGCCAGCAGCCAAGTGGACAGAAACACCATATATTTT. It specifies CASSQVDRNTIYF.

CDR3 nucleotides: TGTGCCAGCAGCTCAGCTATGGGAGGGAATGGCTACACCTTC. This codes for CASSSAMGGNGYTF. The V call is TRBV27, the J call TRBJ1-2, with unresolved D. This CDR3 spans 14 amino acids. Looked up from germline, CDR1 is MNHEY and CDR2 is SMNVEV (reference sequence). The germline V and J ends were trimmed by 6 bases and 6 bases, with 17 bases remaining between them.

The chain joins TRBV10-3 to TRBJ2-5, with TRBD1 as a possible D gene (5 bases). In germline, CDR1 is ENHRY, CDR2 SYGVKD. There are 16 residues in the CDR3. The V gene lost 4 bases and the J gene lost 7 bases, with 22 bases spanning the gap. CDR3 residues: CAISVRFEHQGGTQYF. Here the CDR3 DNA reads TGTGCCATCAGTGTGCGTTTTGAGCACCAGGGCGGGACCCAGTACTTC.